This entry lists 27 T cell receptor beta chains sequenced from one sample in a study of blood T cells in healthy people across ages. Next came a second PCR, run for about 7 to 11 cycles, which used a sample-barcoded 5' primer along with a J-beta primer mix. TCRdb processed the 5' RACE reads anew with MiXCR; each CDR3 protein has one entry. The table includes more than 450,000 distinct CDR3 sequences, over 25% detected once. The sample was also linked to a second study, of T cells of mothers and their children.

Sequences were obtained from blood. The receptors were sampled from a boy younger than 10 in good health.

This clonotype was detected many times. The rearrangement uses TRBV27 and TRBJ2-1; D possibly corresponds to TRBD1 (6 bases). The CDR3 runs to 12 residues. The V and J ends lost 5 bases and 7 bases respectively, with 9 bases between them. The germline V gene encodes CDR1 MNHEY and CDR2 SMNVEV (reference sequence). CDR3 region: CASSPGQNEQFF. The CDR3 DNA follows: TGTGCCAGCAGTCCCGGACAGAATGAGCAGTTCTTC.

CDR3 nucleotides: TGTGCCAGCAGTCGAGGACTAGCGGGATCAGATACGCAGTATTTT. Its translation: CASSRGLAGSDTQYF. The rearrangement uses TRBV28 and TRBJ2-3, with TRBD2 matching 12 bases. J was trimmed by 4 bases and V by 5 bases; bases with no gene match: 4. The length of the CDR3 is 15 residues. Germline CDR1 is MDHEN and CDR2 is SYDVKM.

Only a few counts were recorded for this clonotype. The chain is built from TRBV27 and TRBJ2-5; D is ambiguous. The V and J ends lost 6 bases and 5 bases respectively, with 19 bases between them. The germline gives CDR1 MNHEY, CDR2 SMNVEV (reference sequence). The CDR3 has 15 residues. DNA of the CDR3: TGTGCCAGCAGCTCCCGGCTAGATGAGGAGGAGACCCAGTACTTC. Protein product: CASSSRLDEEETQYF.

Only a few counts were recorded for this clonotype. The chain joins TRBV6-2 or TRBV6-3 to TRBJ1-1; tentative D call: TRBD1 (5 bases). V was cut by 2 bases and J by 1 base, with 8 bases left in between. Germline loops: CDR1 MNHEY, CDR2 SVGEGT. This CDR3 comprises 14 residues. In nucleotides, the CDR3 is TGTGCCAGCAGTTACGGGGGAACGAACACTGAAGCTTTCTTT. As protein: CASSYGGTNTEAFF.

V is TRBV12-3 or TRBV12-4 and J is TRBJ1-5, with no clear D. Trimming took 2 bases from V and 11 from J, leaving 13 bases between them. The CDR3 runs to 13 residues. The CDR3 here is CASSLQPHPAQHF. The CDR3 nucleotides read TGTGCCAGCAGTTTACAGCCACACCCAGCCCAGCATTTT.

The CDR3 reads CSSGPSGETQYF. The CDR3 nucleotides are TGCAGTTCCGGGCCTAGCGGGGAGACCCAGTACTTC. This chain joins TRBV20-1 and TRBJ2-5; 8 bases match TRBD2. Trimming cost V 8 bases and J 5 bases; bases outside gene matches: 7. Germline V gene sequence: CDR1 DFQATT, CDR2 SNEGSKA (reference sequence). The CDR3 runs 12 residues.

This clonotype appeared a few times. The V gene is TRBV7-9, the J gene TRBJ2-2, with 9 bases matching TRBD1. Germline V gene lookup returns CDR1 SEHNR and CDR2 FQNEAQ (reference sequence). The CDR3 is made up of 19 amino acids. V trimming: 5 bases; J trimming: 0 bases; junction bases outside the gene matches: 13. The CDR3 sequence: CASSNTGTGFVANTGELFF. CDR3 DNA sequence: TGTGCCAGCAGCAATACCGGGACAGGGTTCGTAGCGAACACCGGGGAGCTGTTTTTT.

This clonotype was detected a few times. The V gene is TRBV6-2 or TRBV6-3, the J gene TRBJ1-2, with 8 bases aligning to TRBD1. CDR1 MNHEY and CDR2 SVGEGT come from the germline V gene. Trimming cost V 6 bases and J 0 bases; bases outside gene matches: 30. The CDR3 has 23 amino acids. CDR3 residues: CASRAQRAGTGFVPTRPNYGYTF. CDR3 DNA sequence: TGTGCCAGCAGAGCCCAACGAGCCGGGACAGGATTCGTCCCTACCCGACCTAACTATGGCTACACCTTC.

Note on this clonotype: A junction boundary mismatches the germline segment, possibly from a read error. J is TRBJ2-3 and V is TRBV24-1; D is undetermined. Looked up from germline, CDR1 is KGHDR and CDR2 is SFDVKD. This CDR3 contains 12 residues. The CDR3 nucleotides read TGTGCCACCAGTGATATCTCCGATAAGCAGTATTTT. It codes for CATSDISDKQYF.

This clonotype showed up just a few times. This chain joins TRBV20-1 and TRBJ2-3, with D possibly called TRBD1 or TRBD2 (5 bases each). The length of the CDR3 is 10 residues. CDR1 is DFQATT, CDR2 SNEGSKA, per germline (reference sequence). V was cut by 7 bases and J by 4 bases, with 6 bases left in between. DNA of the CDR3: TGCAGTGGAGGGGCAGATACGCAGTATTTT. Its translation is CSGGADTQYF.

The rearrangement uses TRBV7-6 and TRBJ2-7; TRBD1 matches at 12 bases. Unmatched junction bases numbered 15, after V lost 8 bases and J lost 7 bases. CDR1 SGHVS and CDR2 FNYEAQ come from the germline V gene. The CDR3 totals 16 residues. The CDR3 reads CASAKNLGQGAEEQYF. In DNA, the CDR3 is TGTGCCAGCGCCAAAAATCTGGGACAGGGGGCTGAGGAGCAGTACTTC.

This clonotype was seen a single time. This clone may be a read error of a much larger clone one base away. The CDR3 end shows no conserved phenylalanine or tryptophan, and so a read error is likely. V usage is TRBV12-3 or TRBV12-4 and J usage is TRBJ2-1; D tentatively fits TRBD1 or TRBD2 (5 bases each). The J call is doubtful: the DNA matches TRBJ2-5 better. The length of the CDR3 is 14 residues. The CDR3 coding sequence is TGTGCCAGCAGTATCCGGGACCCTTCGGAGACCCAGTACTCC. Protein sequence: CASSIRDPSETQYS.

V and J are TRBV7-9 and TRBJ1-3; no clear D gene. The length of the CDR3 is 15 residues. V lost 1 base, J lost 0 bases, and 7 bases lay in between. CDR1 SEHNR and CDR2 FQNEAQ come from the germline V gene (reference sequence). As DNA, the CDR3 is TGTGCCAGCAGCTTAGTGGCAGGCTCTGGAAACACCATATATTTT. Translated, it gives CASSLVAGSGNTIYF.

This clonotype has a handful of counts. The CDR3 bases are TGCGCCAGCAGCCAAGTCCGGGACAGGGTCTATGGCTACACCTTC. Encoded protein: CASSQVRDRVYGYTF. The rearrangement joins TRBV4-1 to TRBJ1-2; the match to TRBD1 covers 9 bases. The germline gives CDR1 MGHRA, CDR2 YSYEKL. V lost 1 base and J lost 4; bases outside the gene matches: 4. This CDR3 region has 15 residues.

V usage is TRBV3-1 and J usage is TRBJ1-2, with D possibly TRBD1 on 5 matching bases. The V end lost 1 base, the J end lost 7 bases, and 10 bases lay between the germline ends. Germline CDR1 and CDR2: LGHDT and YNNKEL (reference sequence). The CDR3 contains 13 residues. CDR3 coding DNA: TGTGCCAGCAGCCAAGCGGCAGGGCCTGGCTACACCTTC. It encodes CASSQAAGPGYTF.

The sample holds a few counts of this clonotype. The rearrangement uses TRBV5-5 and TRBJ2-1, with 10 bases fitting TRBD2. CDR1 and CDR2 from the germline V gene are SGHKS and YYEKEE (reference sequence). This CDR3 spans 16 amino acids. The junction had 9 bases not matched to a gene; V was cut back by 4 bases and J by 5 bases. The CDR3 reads CASSPFSGGANNEQFF. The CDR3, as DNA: TGTGCCAGCAGCCCCTTCAGCGGGGGGGCGAACAATGAGCAGTTCTTC.

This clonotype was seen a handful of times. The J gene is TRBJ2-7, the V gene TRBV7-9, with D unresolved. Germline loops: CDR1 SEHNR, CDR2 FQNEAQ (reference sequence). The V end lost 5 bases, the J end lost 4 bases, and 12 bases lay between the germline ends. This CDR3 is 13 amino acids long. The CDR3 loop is CASSPFREYEQYF. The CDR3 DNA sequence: TGTGCCAGCAGCCCATTTAGAGAGTACGAGCAGTACTTC.

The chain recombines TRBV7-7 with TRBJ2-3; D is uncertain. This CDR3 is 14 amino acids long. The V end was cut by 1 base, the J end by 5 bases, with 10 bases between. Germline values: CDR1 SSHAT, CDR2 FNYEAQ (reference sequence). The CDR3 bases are TGTGCCAGCAGCTTAGGTCCGACTGGAGATACGCAGTATTTT. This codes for CASSLGPTGDTQYF. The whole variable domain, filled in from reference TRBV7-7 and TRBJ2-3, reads GAGVSQSPRYKVTKRGQDVTLRCDPISSHATLYWYQQALGQGPEFLTYFNYEAQPDKSGLPSDRFSAERPEGSISTLTIQRTEQRDSAMYRCASSLGPTGDTQYFGPGTRLTVL.

Here the CDR3 DNA reads TGCAGCGTTGCGCCTAGCGCGTCCTACAATGAGCAGTTCTTC. Amino acid sequence: CSVAPSASYNEQFF. The V and J genes are TRBV29-1 and TRBJ2-1; tentatively, D is TRBD2 (6 bases). The germline CDR1 and CDR2 sequences are SQVTM and ANQGSEA. The CDR3 is 14 amino acids. With 4 bases removed from V and 1 base from J, the gap between germline ends came to 11 bases.

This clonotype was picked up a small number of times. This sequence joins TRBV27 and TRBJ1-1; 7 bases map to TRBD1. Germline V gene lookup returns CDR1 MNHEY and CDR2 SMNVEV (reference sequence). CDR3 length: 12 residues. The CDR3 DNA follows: TGTGCTAACAGGGGTACGTTAACTGAAGCTTTCTTT. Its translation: CANRGTLTEAFF.

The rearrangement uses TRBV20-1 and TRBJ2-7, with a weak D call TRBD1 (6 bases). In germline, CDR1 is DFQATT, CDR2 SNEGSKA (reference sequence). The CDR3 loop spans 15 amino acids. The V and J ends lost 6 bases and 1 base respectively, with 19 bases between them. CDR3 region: CSADRLDRSSYEQYF. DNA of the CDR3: TGCAGTGCCGACAGGCTAGACAGGTCGTCCTACGAGCAGTACTTC.

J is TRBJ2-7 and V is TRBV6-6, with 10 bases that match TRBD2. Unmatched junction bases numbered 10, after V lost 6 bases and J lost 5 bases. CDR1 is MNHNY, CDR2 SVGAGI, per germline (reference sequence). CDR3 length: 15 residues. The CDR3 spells CASSPLAGVNDEQYF. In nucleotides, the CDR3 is TGTGCCAGCAGCCCCCTAGCGGGAGTTAACGACGAGCAGTACTTC.

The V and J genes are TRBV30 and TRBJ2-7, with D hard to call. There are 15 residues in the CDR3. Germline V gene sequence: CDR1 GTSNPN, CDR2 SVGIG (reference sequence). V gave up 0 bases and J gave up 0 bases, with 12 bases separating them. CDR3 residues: CAWSVSPFSSYEQYF. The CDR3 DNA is TGTGCCTGGAGTGTATCTCCGTTTAGCTCCTACGAGCAGTACTTC.

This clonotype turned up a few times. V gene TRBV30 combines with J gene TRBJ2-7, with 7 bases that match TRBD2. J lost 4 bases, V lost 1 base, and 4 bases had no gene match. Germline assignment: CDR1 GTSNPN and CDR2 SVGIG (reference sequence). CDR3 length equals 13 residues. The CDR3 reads CAWSASGRYEQYF. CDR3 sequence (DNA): TGTGCCTGGAGTGCTAGCGGAAGGTACGAGCAGTACTTC. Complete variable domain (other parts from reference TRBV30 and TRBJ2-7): SQTIHQWPATLVQPVGSPLSLECTVEGTSNPNLYWYRQAAGRGLQLLFYSVGIGQISSEVPQNLSASRPQDRQFILSSKKLLLSDSGFYLCAWSASGRYEQYFGPGTRLTVT.

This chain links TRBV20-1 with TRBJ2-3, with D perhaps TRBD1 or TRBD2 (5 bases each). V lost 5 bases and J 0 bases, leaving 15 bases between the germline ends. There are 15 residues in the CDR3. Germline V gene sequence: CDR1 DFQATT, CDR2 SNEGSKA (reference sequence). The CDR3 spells CSAGAPGPSTDTQYF. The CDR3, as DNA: TGCAGTGCTGGAGCCCCGGGACCAAGCACAGATACGCAGTATTTT.

CDR3 sequence (DNA): TGTGCCATCAGTGAGCGGGGGGCCCCGCGGGACTATGGCTACACCTTC. Amino acid sequence: CAISERGAPRDYGYTF. The rearrangement uses TRBV10-3 and TRBJ1-2, with D possibly TRBD1 on 6 matching bases. Deletions cut 2 bases from V and 3 bases from J, with 16 bases between. Germline V gives CDR1 ENHRY, CDR2 SYGVKD. The CDR3 has 16 amino acids.

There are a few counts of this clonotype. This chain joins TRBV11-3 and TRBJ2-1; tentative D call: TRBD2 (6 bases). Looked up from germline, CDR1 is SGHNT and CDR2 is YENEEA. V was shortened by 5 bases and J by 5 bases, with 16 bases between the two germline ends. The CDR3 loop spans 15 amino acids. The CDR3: CASSQTGLRDNEQFF. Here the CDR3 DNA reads TGTGCCAGCAGCCAAACGGGACTCCGGGACAATGAGCAGTTCTTC.